This T cell receptor (beta chain) emerged from a study of post-analysis software for immune sequencing data. Turning to the study itself: Disease courses included relapsing-remitting, secondary progressive and progressive-relapsing multiple sclerosis. General study findings and limits: The normalized Chao1 diversity of multiple sclerosis patients was significantly lower than that of controls. Pronounced co-clustering by F measure was evident among identically batched samples.

TCR beta cDNA libraries included unique molecular identifiers. TCRdb independently ran MiXCR on the PCR reads; one entry per CDR3 protein. The table has 650,000 to 850,000 distinct CDR3 sequences, about 57% seen once. This clonotype has just one count. Its cognate antigen is unknown. The origin of this receptor is a girl under 18 with multiple sclerosis. The sequenced material came from blood.

CDR3 DNA sequence: TGTGCTAGTGGTTTCGGCCTGGTTAGCAATCAGCCCCAGCATTTT. Translating it yields CASGFGLVSNQPQHF. The J gene is TRBJ1-5, the V gene TRBV12-5; no reliable D call. The CDR3 length is 15 residues. The germline CDR1 and CDR2 sequences are LGHNT and FRNRAP. V was shortened by 3 bases and J by 0 bases, with 9 bases between the two germline ends.